These 26 T cell receptor beta chains originate from one sample sequenced in a study of CD8+ T cells in alopecia areata. RNA extraction and reverse transcription yielded cDNA as sequencing template. The table came from immunoSEQ multiplex PCR; TCRdb's copy has only in-frame clones and leaves some out. Among 13,000 to 15,000 clones listed, under 60% were seen once. Lesional scalp punch biopsies and peripheral blood came from alopecia areata patients. The sample in question was skin, obtained at week 0. The receptor set was obtained from a human donor with alopecia areata.

The chain couples TRBV7-2 to TRBJ1-2; 7 positions agree with TRBD1. This CDR3 is 15 amino acids long. With V trimmed by 5 bases and J by 4 bases, 10 bases remained unmatched. Germline V gene lookup returns CDR1 SGHTA and CDR2 FQGNSA. CDR3 DNA sequence: TGTGCCAGCAGCCCCAGTGGAGGGGGCATCTATGGCTACACCTTC. Translating it yields CASSPSGGGIYGYTF.

The rearrangement links TRBV7-8 to TRBJ2-1; D gene unclear. This CDR3 is built from 14 residues. Germline V gene data show CDR1 as SGHVS and CDR2 as FQNEAQ. Trimming took 1 base from V and 1 from J, leaving 5 bases between them. The CDR3 nucleotides read TGTGCCAGCAGCTTAGACAGTTCCTACAATGAGCAGTTCTTC. Amino acid sequence: CASSLDSSYNEQFF.

This clone is labeled medium-sized. The CDR3 DNA reads as TGCGCCAGCAGCTCGGCCGCTCTGGGCTATGGCTACACCTTC. Protein sequence: CASSSAALGYGYTF. The chain carries TRBV4-3 and TRBJ1-2; D call uncertain. The CDR3 is 14 residues long. CDR1 LGHNA and CDR2 YSLEER come from the germline V gene. Trimming pared 5 bases from V and 4 bases from J, leaving 14 bases between.

The chain has TRBV5-1 and TRBJ1-5; no clear D gene. Trimming stripped 0 bases from V and 0 bases from J, with 7 bases between. The CDR3 contains 15 residues. The germline V gene encodes CDR1 SGHRS and CDR2 YFSETQ. CDR3 sequence (DNA): TGCGCCAGCAGCTTGGGGTCCGGTAGCAATCAGCCCCAGCATTTT. It translates to CASSLGSGSNQPQHF.

This clone was seen more than once but under ten times. V and J are TRBV6-5 and TRBJ2-2, with 8 bases aligning to TRBD1. V shed 10 bases and J 5 bases; nucleotides not matched to a gene: 12. Germline lookup yields CDR1 MNHEY and CDR2 SVGAGI. The CDR3 length is 15 residues. CDR3 sequence (DNA): TGTGCCACACACAAGGACAGGGCCCTGACCGGGGAGCTGTTTTTT. Protein sequence: CATHKDRALTGELFF.

This clone was observed a handful of times. The chain uses TRBV5-4 and TRBJ1-3; D is ambiguous. The germline V gene has CDR1 SGHNT and CDR2 YYREEE (reference sequence). The V and J ends lost 4 bases and 0 bases respectively, with 5 bases between them. CDR3 length: 13 residues. Here the CDR3 DNA reads TGTGCCAGCAGCCGGTCCTCTGGAAACACCATATATTTT. It yields the protein CASSRSSGNTIYF. Using reference TRBV5-4 and TRBJ1-3 for the parts outside the CDR3, the full variable domain is ETGVTQSPTHLIKTRGQQVTLRCSSQSGHNTVSWYQQALGQGPQFIFQYYREEENGRGNFPPRFSGLQFPNYSSELNVNALELDDSALYLCASSRSSGNTIYFGEGSWLTVV.

The V gene is TRBV4-2, the J gene TRBJ2-1, with TRBD1 identical over 7 bases. The CDR3 has 14 residues. Germline CDR1 LGHNA, CDR2 YNFKEQ. V lost 3 bases to trimming and J lost 5 bases; unmatched junction nucleotides: 4. The CDR3 protein is CASSQGQLHNEQFF. The CDR3 region has the DNA TGTGCCAGCAGCCAGGGACAGCTACACAATGAGCAGTTCTTC.

The gene calls are TRBV7-3 and TRBJ2-3; the D gene is possibly TRBD2 (5 bases). This CDR3 has 13 amino acids. Trimming removed 5 bases from V and 5 bases from J, with 11 bases in between. Germline V lookup: CDR1 SGHTA, CDR2 FQGTGA. This CDR3 is CASSPVAGDTQYF. CDR3 DNA sequence: TGTGCCAGCAGCCCCGTCGCGGGAGATACGCAGTATTTT.

This sequence joins TRBV15 and TRBJ2-2; D is uncertain. The V gene's germline CDR1 is LNHNV and CDR2 YYDKDF (reference sequence). Trimming took off 1 base at V and 3 bases at J, with 3 bases between the two ends. CDR3 length: 13 residues. CDR3 amino acids: CATSRGDTGELFF. CDR3 sequence (DNA): TGTGCCACCAGCAGAGGGGACACCGGGGAGCTGTTTTTT.

This chain joins TRBV10-3 and TRBJ2-6, with D unclear. There are 11 residues in the CDR3. CDR1 is ENHRY, CDR2 SYGVKD, per germline. Between the trimmed V and J ends, which lost 10 bases and 2 bases, there was a span of 3 bases. CDR3 in amino acids: CASTGANVLTF. DNA for the CDR3: TGTGCCAGCACTGGGGCCAACGTCCTGACTTTC.

The rearrangement links TRBV19 to TRBJ2-7, with no clear D. The germline V gene encodes CDR1 LNHDA and CDR2 SQIVND (reference sequence). The CDR3 loop spans 14 amino acids. V gave up 5 bases and J gave up 2 bases, with 13 bases separating them. CDR3 sequence (DNA): TGTGCCAGTAGTCCCGCTGGGTTACCCTACGAGCAGTACTTC. This translates into CASSPAGLPYEQYF.

This chain links TRBV10-3 with TRBJ2-6, with 8 nucleotides matching TRBD1. This CDR3 has 20 amino acids. Per the germline V gene, CDR1 is ENHRY and CDR2 is SYGVKD. Unmatched junction bases numbered 14, after V lost 3 bases and J lost 1 base. The CDR3: CAISERPGQATSSGANVLTF. The CDR3 DNA reads as TGTGCCATCAGTGAAAGACCGGGACAGGCAACTTCTTCTGGGGCCAACGTCCTGACTTTC.

In its sample, this clone was seen a few times. J is TRBJ1-2 and V is TRBV5-1; D not certain. Trimming took 0 bases from V and 8 from J, leaving 11 bases between them. The CDR3 has 13 residues. In germline, CDR1 is SGHRS, CDR2 YFSETQ. CDR3 DNA: TGCGCCAGCAGCTTGGACCAAATAGGGGGCTACACCTTC. It yields the protein CASSLDQIGGYTF.

This chain links TRBV7-2 with TRBJ2-7, with D tentatively TRBD2 (7 bases). V gave up 3 bases and J gave up 7 bases, with 13 bases separating them. This CDR3 contains 13 residues. Per germline, CDR1 SGHTA and CDR2 FQGNSA. CDR3 sequence: CASSFAGAGEQYF. For the CDR3, the DNA is TGTGCCAGCAGCTTTGCGGGGGCGGGTGAGCAGTACTTC. Combining the CDR3 with reference TRBV7-2 and TRBJ2-7 gives the whole variable domain GAGVSQSPSNKVTEKGKDVELRCDPISGHTALYWYRQSLGQGLEFLIYFQGNSAPDKSGLPSDRFSAERTGGSVSTLTIQRTQQEDSAVYLCASSFAGAGEQYFGPGTRLTVT.

The CDR3 DNA follows: TGTGCCAGCAGGAGAGGAGAGAACACTGAAGCTTTCTTT. Translating it yields CASRRGENTEAFF. The rearrangement links TRBV6-5 to TRBJ1-1, with D uncertain. The V and J ends lost 6 bases and 1 base respectively, with 9 bases between them. This CDR3 contains 13 residues. Per the germline V gene, CDR1 is MNHEY and CDR2 is SVGAGI.

The V gene is TRBV28, the J gene TRBJ2-3, with a weak D call TRBD2 (6 bases). The CDR3 sequence is 16 residues long. The germline CDR1 and CDR2 sequences are MDHEN and SYDVKM. Trimming left V 1 base short and J 3 bases short, with 14 bases between. The CDR3 nucleotides read TGTGCCAGCAGTTTATACCCCTCTGGGGGGACAGATACGCAGTATTTT. It translates to CASSLYPSGGTDTQYF.

The J gene is TRBJ2-5, the V gene TRBV7-9; D tentatively fits TRBD1 or TRBD2 (7 bases each). The DNA matches TRBJ2-7 better at its end, which makes the J call doubtful. This CDR3 region has 17 residues. CDR1 is SEHNR, CDR2 FQNEAQ, per germline (reference sequence). The CDR3 sequence: CASTIAPKTGEGYEQYF. CDR3 coding DNA: TGTGCCAGCACCATCGCCCCTAAAACAGGGGAGGGCTACGAGCAGTACTTC.

By share, this clone ranks as medium-sized. V is TRBV27 and J is TRBJ1-2; D gene unclear. Looked up from germline, CDR1 is MNHEY and CDR2 is SMNVEV (reference sequence). This CDR3 has 13 residues. The V and J ends lost 2 bases and 2 bases respectively, with 6 bases between them. CDR3 in DNA: TGTGCCAGCAGTTTAGGCAGCAACTATGGCTACACCTTC. Translated, it gives CASSLGSNYGYTF.

This chain uses TRBV27 with TRBJ2-2; 10 bases align to TRBD1. The CDR3 has 16 residues. J lost 6 bases, V lost 5 bases, and 9 bases had no gene match. The V gene's germline CDR1 is MNHEY and CDR2 SMNVEV (reference sequence). The CDR3 DNA reads as TGTGCCAGCAGTCCATCCGGGACAGGGGAGTCCGGGGAGCTGTTTTTT. This encodes CASSPSGTGESGELFF.

This rearrangement joins TRBV9 to TRBJ2-7, with TRBD2 as a possible D gene (6 bases). The ends were cut back, 6 bases at V and 2 bases at J, with 27 bases in the middle. The CDR3 runs 18 residues. Germline V lookup: CDR1 SGDLS, CDR2 YYNGEE. The CDR3 nucleotides read TGTGCCAGCACCCTCCCGGAGACGCCGGCTAGCGCTACCTACGAGCAGTACTTC. Translated, it gives CASTLPETPASATYEQYF.

The genes are TRBV5-1 and TRBJ2-7; D unclear. This CDR3 is 17 amino acids long. Germline-derived CDR1 and CDR2 are SGHRS and YFSETQ. The ends were cut back, 0 bases at V and 3 bases at J, with 19 bases in the middle. In DNA, the CDR3 is TGCGCCAGCAGCTTGGGGCCACTGGGCAGCACAGTCTACGAGCAGTACTTC. Translated: CASSLGPLGSTVYEQYF. Drawing the rest from reference TRBV5-1 and TRBJ2-7, the complete variable domain is KAGVTQTPRYLIKTRGQQVTLSCSPISGHRSVSWYQQTPGQGLQFLFEYFSETQRNKGNFPGRFSGRQFSNSRSEMNVSTLELGDSALYLCASSLGPLGSTVYEQYFGPGTRLTVT.

V gene TRBV7-2 combines with J gene TRBJ2-3; the match to TRBD1 covers 7 bases. The CDR3 runs to 13 residues. Germline CDR1 SGHTA, CDR2 FQGNSA. The trim removed 6 bases at V and 4 bases at J, leaving 4 bases unmatched. This CDR3 reads CASRRDSSDTQYF. CDR3 sequence (DNA): TGTGCCAGCAGGAGGGACAGTTCAGATACGCAGTATTTT.

The rearrangement links TRBV9 to TRBJ2-3, with 9 bases lining up with TRBD1. The germline CDR1 and CDR2 sequences are SGDLS and YYNGEE. V lost 2 bases and J lost 2; bases outside the gene matches: 12. The CDR3 is made up of 18 amino acids. The DNA of the CDR3 is TGTGCCAGCAGCGTCACATTCGGACAGGGGATTCTCACAGATACGCAGTATTTT. Protein product: CASSVTFGQGILTDTQYF.

The chain couples TRBV7-6 to TRBJ1-1; D not certain. Per the germline V gene, CDR1 is SGHVS and CDR2 is FNYEAQ. The CDR3 has 15 residues. The V end lost 3 bases, the J end lost 3 bases, and 14 bases lay between the germline ends. This CDR3 is CASSLRVAGHTEAFF. The CDR3 DNA is TGTGCCAGCAGCTTGCGGGTCGCAGGCCACACTGAAGCTTTCTTT. Drawing the rest from reference TRBV7-6 and TRBJ1-1, the complete variable domain is GAGVSQSPRYKVTKRGQDVALRCDPISGHVSLYWYRQALGQGPEFLTYFNYEAQQDKSGLPNDRFSAERPEGSISTLTIQRTEQRDSAMYRCASSLRVAGHTEAFFGQGTRLTVV.

The chain links TRBV5-1 to TRBJ2-3; D is uncertain. V shed 6 bases and J shed 1 base, with 24 bases lying between them. Germline CDR1 is SGHRS and CDR2 is YFSETQ. There are 18 residues in the CDR3. Here the CDR3 DNA reads TGCGCCAGCACCAACCTCCCCAGTCGACCAGGCCGCACAGATACGCAGTATTTT. This translates into CASTNLPSRPGRTDTQYF.

This clone was detected a few times. This rearrangement joins TRBV4-1 to TRBJ1-5; D is uncertain. The CDR3 loop spans 15 amino acids. CDR1 is MGHRA, CDR2 YSYEKL, per germline. Trimming shortened V by 0 bases and J by 4 bases, and 10 bases separated the two germline ends. CDR3 residues: CASSQDFRENQPQHF. The CDR3 DNA is TGCGCCAGCAGCCAAGATTTTCGGGAAAATCAGCCCCAGCATTTT.